The 29 T cell receptor beta chains below come from one sample, sequenced in a study of cytomegalovirus exposure and HLA in healthy donors. PCR employed 60 Vbeta and 13 Jbeta primers. Assay used: immunoSEQ multiplex PCR; TCRdb lists only in-frame clones, some missing. The sample has roughly 200,000 clones, more than 80% seen once. The sample was PBMCs. The receptors were sampled from a boy younger than 18 in good health and CMV-seronegative.

The V gene is TRBV6-5, the J gene TRBJ1-5; D may be TRBD1 (6 bases). The germline CDR1 and CDR2 sequences are MNHEY and SVGAGI. Trimming took 6 bases from V and 5 from J, leaving 8 bases between them. This CDR3 has 12 amino acids. The CDR3 here is CASSRGDQPQHF. The CDR3 nucleotides read TGTGCCAGCAGCAGGGGAGATCAGCCCCAGCATTTT.

This clone was seen only a few times. The chain joins TRBV11-2 to TRBJ2-7; 7 bases are a match to TRBD1. The V and J ends lost 2 bases and 3 bases, in that order; junction bases with no gene match: 7. This CDR3 is built from 15 residues. Germline CDR1 SGHAT, CDR2 FQNNGV. This CDR3 reads CASSLSETGFYEQYF. DNA for the CDR3: TGTGCCAGCAGCTTATCGGAGACAGGGTTCTACGAGCAGTACTTC.

The chain is built from TRBV21-1 and TRBJ1-2; TRBD1 was called by the table and not checked on the DNA. TRBV21-1 is a known pseudogene. This CDR3 contains 17 residues. The CDR3 spells CASTQSTPGTGGISYTF. Here the CDR3 DNA reads TGTGCCAGCACCCAAAGCACCCCCGGGACAGGGGGTATCAGCTACACCTTC.

In DNA, the CDR3 is TGTGCCAGCAGCCCGGGACAGGGAAGGGTTAATGAGCAGTTCTTC. It specifies CASSPGQGRVNEQFF. The V call is TRBV11-3, the J call TRBJ2-1; TRBD1 matches 9 bases. Germline-derived CDR1 and CDR2 are SGHNT and YENEEA. CDR3 length: 15 residues. V was pared by 5 bases and J by 7 bases, with 9 bases of the junction left unmatched.

The rearrangement links TRBV21-1 to TRBJ2-5; no check of the table's D call, TRBD1, against the DNA was made. TRBV21-1 is assigned pseudogene status. The CDR3 runs to 16 residues. The CDR3 DNA follows: TGTGCCAGCAGCACTATAGGACAGGGCATAGGGGAGACCCAGTACTTC. Translation: CASSTIGQGIGETQYF.

V and J are TRBV29-1 and TRBJ1-2; TRBD1 is a possible D gene (6 bases). CDR3 length: 10 amino acids. Germline V CDR1 and CDR2: SQVTM, ANQGSEA. With 7 bases removed from V and 8 bases from J, the gap between germline ends came to 11 bases. The CDR3 DNA reads as TGCAGCGCTGGGGACACCGGCTACACCTTC. This sequence encodes CSAGDTGYTF. The full variable domain, completed using reference TRBV29-1 and TRBJ1-2, is SAVISQKPSRDICQRGTSLTIQCQVDSQVTMMFWYRQQPGQSLTLIATANQGSEATYESGFVIDKFPISRPNLTFSTLTVSNMSPEDSSIYLCSAGDTGYTFGSGTRLTVV.

The CDR3 protein is CASSDDTRNTEAFF. The DNA of the CDR3 is TGTGCCAGTAGTGACGACACGCGGAACACTGAAGCTTTCTTT. This chain links TRBV19 with TRBJ1-1; D is unresolved. Looked up from germline, CDR1 is LNHDA and CDR2 is SQIVND (reference sequence). Trimming pared 5 bases from V and 1 base from J, leaving 11 bases between. This CDR3 region has 14 residues. Filled out from reference TRBV19 and TRBJ1-1, the complete variable domain reads DGGITQSPKYLFRKEGQNVTLSCEQNLNHDAMYWYRQDPGQGLRLIYYSQIVNDFQKGDIAEGYSVSREKKESFPLTVTSAQKNPTAFYLCASSDDTRNTEAFFGQGTRLTVV.

The sample holds a few counts of this clone. V usage is TRBV5-1 and J usage is TRBJ1-1, with TRBD1 matching over 9 bases. J lost 4 bases, V lost 4 bases, and 8 bases had no gene match. The CDR3 is 15 residues long. Germline CDR1 SGHRS, CDR2 YFSETQ. The CDR3 spells CASSRGQGLGTEAFF. In DNA form, the CDR3 reads TGCGCCAGCAGCCGGGGACAGGGATTAGGCACTGAAGCTTTCTTT.

This rearrangement joins TRBV5-1 to TRBJ1-2; 7 bases align to TRBD1. From germline, CDR1 is SGHRS and CDR2 YFSETQ. V lost 3 bases, J lost 7 bases, and 18 bases stayed unmatched. This CDR3 contains 17 residues. The CDR3 loop reads CASSSSPGQLTGGGYTF. The DNA of the CDR3 is TGCGCCAGCAGCTCATCTCCGGGACAGCTTACCGGCGGTGGCTACACCTTC.

This clone appeared once. The chain employs TRBV29-1 and TRBJ2-1; TRBD2 aligns across 13 bases. V was pared by 6 bases and J by 4 bases, with 6 bases of the junction left unmatched. In germline, CDR1 is SQVTM, CDR2 ANQGSEA. There are 15 residues in the CDR3. The chain's CDR3 is CSVAGLAGTYNEQFF. CDR3 coding DNA: TGCAGCGTCGCGGGACTAGCGGGGACATACAATGAGCAGTTCTTC.

This rearrangement joins TRBV5-4 to TRBJ1-6; D perhaps matches TRBD1 (5 bases). CDR3 length equals 14 residues. CDR1 is SGHNT, CDR2 YYREEE, per germline (reference sequence). The V gene lost 1 base and the J gene lost 6 bases, with 8 bases spanning the gap. The CDR3 spells CASSLQGFNSPLHF. The CDR3 region has the DNA TGTGCCAGCAGCTTGCAGGGTTTTAATTCACCCCTCCACTTT.

This chain links TRBV5-1 with TRBJ1-2; D gene uncertain. This CDR3 has 14 amino acids. Trimming took off 0 bases at V and 4 bases at J, with 10 bases between the two ends. From germline, CDR1 is SGHRS and CDR2 YFSETQ. DNA of the CDR3: TGCGCCAGCAGCTTGGAGCCCCGGGGCTATGGCTACACCTTC. It encodes CASSLEPRGYGYTF. Together with reference TRBV5-1 and TRBJ1-2, the CDR3 gives the full variable domain: KAGVTQTPRYLIKTRGQQVTLSCSPISGHRSVSWYQQTPGQGLQFLFEYFSETQRNKGNFPGRFSGRQFSNSRSEMNVSTLELGDSALYLCASSLEPRGYGYTFGSGTRLTVV.

This clone showed up just a few times. This chain links TRBV13 with TRBJ1-1, with TRBD1 matching 11 bases. The CDR3 has 16 residues. Germline V gives CDR1 PRHDT, CDR2 FYEKMQ (reference sequence). V trimming: 3 bases; J trimming: 4 bases; junction bases outside the gene matches: 7. This CDR3 is CASSFTAGTGGTEAFF. CDR3 nucleotide sequence: TGTGCCAGCAGCTTTACCGCCGGGACAGGGGGCACTGAAGCTTTCTTT.

This chain links TRBV19 with TRBJ1-3, with TRBD1 as a possible D gene (5 bases). Germline values: CDR1 LNHDA, CDR2 SQIVND (reference sequence). V gave up 5 bases and J gave up 2 bases, with 16 bases separating them. The CDR3 length is 16 residues. The chain's CDR3 is CASSAPSRGTGNTIYF. The CDR3 DNA follows: TGTGCCAGTAGTGCCCCTTCGCGGGGCACTGGAAACACCATATATTTT.

This chain uses TRBV27 with TRBJ1-1; D is perhaps TRBD1 (5 bases). The V gene's germline CDR1 is MNHEY and CDR2 SMNVEV (reference sequence). The length of the CDR3 is 15 residues. V gave up 2 bases and J gave up 2 bases, with 12 bases separating them. CDR3 in amino acids: CASSLTQGRNTEAFF. The DNA of the CDR3 is TGTGCCAGCAGTTTAACTCAGGGCCGTAACACTGAAGCTTTCTTT.

The chain employs TRBV5-4 and TRBJ2-6; D possibly corresponds to TRBD1 (5 bases). Trimming removed 6 bases at V and 3 bases at J, with 19 bases between. Germline CDR1 and CDR2: SGHNT and YYREEE (reference sequence). The CDR3 is 17 residues long. DNA for the CDR3: TGTGCCAGCAACCGACATGTTAGGGGCGGTGGGGCCAACGTCCTGACTTTC. It encodes CASNRHVRGGGANVLTF.

This clone was seen just once. The chain has TRBV12-5 and TRBJ2-4, with D possibly being TRBD1 (5 bases). Germline V gene lookup returns CDR1 LGHNT and CDR2 FRNRAP. The CDR3 extends over 15 amino acids. Trimming shortened V by 2 bases and J by 3 bases, and 11 bases separated the two germline ends. CDR3 bases: TGTGCTAGTGGTTTGTTTGACAGCTACAAAAACATTCAGTACTTC. It codes for CASGLFDSYKNIQYF.

For this clone: At one of its ends the junction is not consistent with the germline gene, which may arise from a read error. CDR3 region: CSSSSATSGGRNEQFF. DNA of the CDR3: TGTTCCAGCAGCTCCGCGACTAGCGGGGGCCGAAATGAGCAGTTCTTC. This chain links TRBV7-9 with TRBJ2-1; 12 nucleotides line up with TRBD2. Looked up from germline, CDR1 is SEHNR and CDR2 is FQNEAQ (reference sequence). CDR3 length: 16 residues.

This clone was observed a single time. The chain carries TRBV7-9 and TRBJ2-5; 11 bases are shared with TRBD2. The trim removed 5 bases at V and 5 bases at J, leaving 4 bases unmatched. The germline CDR1 and CDR2 sequences are SEHNR and FQNEAQ (reference sequence). This CDR3 has 14 residues. The CDR3 sequence is CASSTTSGGETQYF. CDR3 DNA: TGTGCCAGCAGCACAACTAGCGGGGGTGAGACCCAGTACTTC.

This sequence joins TRBV28 and TRBJ1-2, with D hard to call. The CDR3 is 13 residues long. V was cut by 6 bases and J by 3 bases, with 11 bases left in between. Germline CDR1 reads MDHEN; CDR2 reads SYDVKM. The CDR3 region is CASSQLTYYGYTF. CDR3 DNA sequence: TGTGCCAGCAGCCAACTGACTTACTATGGCTACACCTTC.

This clone was found a few times. V usage is TRBV25-1 and J usage is TRBJ1-4; D is possibly TRBD1 (6 bases). Trimming cost V 5 bases and J 7 bases, with 20 bases left between them. Germline CDR1 MGHDK, CDR2 SYGVNS. The CDR3 covers 16 residues. CDR3 residues: CASSTLGAGASEKLFF. Here the CDR3 DNA reads TGTGCCAGCAGTACCCTGGGGGCAGGGGCAAGTGAAAAACTGTTTTTT.

This clone is a singleton in its sample. J is TRBJ2-1 and V is TRBV6-1, with 7 bases that match TRBD1. Unmatched junction bases numbered 8, after V lost 8 bases and J lost 7 bases. From germline, CDR1 is MNHNS and CDR2 SASEGT. The CDR3 length is 13 residues. CDR3 sequence reads: CASRQGILNEQFF. For the CDR3, the DNA is TGTGCCAGCCGACAGGGTATATTGAATGAGCAGTTCTTC.

The J gene is TRBJ1-2, the V gene TRBV6-5, with unresolved D. Germline loops: CDR1 MNHEY, CDR2 SVGAGI. Trimming left V 6 bases short and J 7 bases short, with 21 bases between. This CDR3 has 15 residues. CDR3 coding DNA: TGTGCCAGCAGGCCGGGGTTCCTTCCCCCGGGTGGCTACACCTTC. Protein: CASRPGFLPPGGYTF.

About this clone itself: One junction end does not reproduce the germline sequence, and a read error may be involved. The chain has TRBV4-1 and TRBJ1-6; tentatively, D is TRBD1 (6 bases). The germline V gene encodes CDR1 MGHRA and CDR2 YSYEKL. The CDR3 runs to 15 residues. CDR3 loop: CASSEEQGLWSPLHF. The CDR3 nucleotides are TGCGCCAGCAGCGAAGAACAGGGATTGTGGTCACCCCTCCACTTT.

In the case of this clone: The same CDR3 is also encoded by other DNA sequences in this sample. The chain uses TRBV30 and TRBJ1-4; D ambiguous. The CDR3 loop spans 14 amino acids. Trimming shortened V by 0 bases and J by 8 bases, and 13 bases separated the two germline ends. CDR1 and CDR2 from the germline V gene are GTSNPN and SVGIG (reference sequence). The CDR3 protein is CAWSVAGPWEKLFF. The CDR3 region has the DNA TGTGCCTGGAGTGTGGCGGGCCCGTGGGAAAAACTGTTTTTT.

V is TRBV5-1 and J is TRBJ1-4; 9 nucleotides agree with TRBD1. This CDR3 comprises 15 residues. The V gene's germline CDR1 is SGHRS and CDR2 YFSETQ. The V and J ends lost 4 bases and 6 bases, in that order; junction bases with no gene match: 7. CDR3: CASSPMTGGDEKLFF. The CDR3, as DNA: TGCGCCAGCAGCCCCATGACAGGGGGGGATGAAAAACTGTTTTTT.

The chain links TRBV9 to TRBJ1-2, with D possibly TRBD1 on 5 matching bases. Germline V gene data show CDR1 as SGDLS and CDR2 as YYNGEE. The germline V and J ends were trimmed by 4 bases and 1 base, with 26 bases remaining between them. The CDR3 sequence is 19 residues long. CDR3 sequence (DNA): TGTGCCAGCAGCCTCCGAGAGGGCCCTCCCCGGGGGGGTAACTATGGCTACACCTTC. Its protein product is CASSLREGPPRGGNYGYTF. Full variable domain (remainder filled in from reference TRBV9 and TRBJ1-2): DSGVTQTPKHLITATGQRVTLRCSPRSGDLSVYWYQQSLDQGLQFLIQYYNGEERAKGNILERFSAQQFPDLHSELNLSSLELGDSALYFCASSLREGPPRGGNYGYTFGSGTRLTVV.

This clone was found a few times. The chain combines TRBV29-1 with TRBJ1-5; 7 nucleotides agree with TRBD1. Germline-derived CDR1 and CDR2 are SQVTM and ANQGSEA. V was clipped by 5 bases and J by 1 base; unmatched bases: 8. The CDR3 is made up of 15 amino acids. In DNA form, the CDR3 reads TGCAGCGTTCGTGAAGGGGGCGAAAGCAATCAGCCCCAGCATTTT. It is translated as CSVREGGESNQPQHF.

The J gene is TRBJ1-1, the V gene TRBV7-3; no firm D call. Germline V lookup: CDR1 SGHTA, CDR2 FQGTGA. Deletions cut 1 base from V and 2 bases from J, with 8 bases between. The CDR3 loop spans 14 amino acids. Here the CDR3 DNA reads TGTGCCAGCAGCTTAATGGCAGATAACACTGAAGCTTTCTTT. This codes for CASSLMADNTEAFF.